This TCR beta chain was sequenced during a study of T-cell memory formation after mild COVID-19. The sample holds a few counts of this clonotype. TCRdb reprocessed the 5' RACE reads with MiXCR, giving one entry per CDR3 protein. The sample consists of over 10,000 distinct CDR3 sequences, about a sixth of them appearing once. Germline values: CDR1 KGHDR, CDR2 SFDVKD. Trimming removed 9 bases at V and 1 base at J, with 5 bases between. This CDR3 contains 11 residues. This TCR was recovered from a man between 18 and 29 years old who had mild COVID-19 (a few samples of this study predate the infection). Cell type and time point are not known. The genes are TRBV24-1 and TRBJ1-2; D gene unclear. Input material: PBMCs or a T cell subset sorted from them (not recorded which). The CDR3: CATYSNYGYTF. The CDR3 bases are TGTGCCACCTACAGTAACTATGGCTACACCTTC.